This TCR beta chain was captured in a study of blood T cell repertoires in COVID-19. Background on the study: Italy, Spain and the United States were the sources of the convalescent and acute COVID-19 samples.

Assay used: immunoSEQ multiplex PCR; TCRdb lists only in-frame clones, some missing. Of some 150,000 clones listed, approximately 86% were seen once; the top ten hold roughly 3%. Input material: peripheral blood. This TCR derives from a woman in her 40s with active or convalescent COVID-19.

CDR3 in DNA: TGTGCCAGCAGCCGGGGACAGGGCCACACTGAAGCTTTCTTT. As protein: CASSRGQGHTEAFF. The J gene is TRBJ1-1, the V gene TRBV6-5, with 9 bases that match TRBD1. Looked up from germline, CDR1 is MNHEY and CDR2 is SVGAGI. With V trimmed by 6 bases and J by 3 bases, 5 bases remained unmatched. The CDR3 has 14 residues.